This T cell receptor (beta chain) emerged from a study of shared clonotypes between healthy human individuals. Assay: immunoSEQ multiplex PCR; the TCRdb copy retains only in-frame clones and omits some. The sample has 600,000 to 750,000 clones, about two thirds seen once. Those who donated, Caucasian adults without exception, all lived in Nashville, Tennessee. Germline V gene lookup returns CDR1 LNHDA and CDR2 SQIVND (reference sequence). This CDR3 contains 15 residues. J gave up 7 bases and V 4 bases, and 10 bases lay outside the gene matches. Notes on this clone: Its target is not known.

Points from the study as a whole: The authors sampled blood alone, and tissue repertoires likely differ. Clonotypes shared by all four donors outscored non-shared clonotypes in generation probability. Shared across several donors were roughly 4.8% of the naive CD4 clonotypes.

The source of this sequence is a young woman in good health. The chain uses TRBV19 and TRBJ1-5; 7 nucleotides align to TRBD1. Sequencing was carried out using memory CD4+ T cells sorted from blood. Subset given: CD45RA-negative fraction. The CDR3: CASSTGTAANQPQHF. DNA of the CDR3: TGTGCCAGTAGTACAGGGACAGCGGCTAACCAGCCCCAGCATTTT.